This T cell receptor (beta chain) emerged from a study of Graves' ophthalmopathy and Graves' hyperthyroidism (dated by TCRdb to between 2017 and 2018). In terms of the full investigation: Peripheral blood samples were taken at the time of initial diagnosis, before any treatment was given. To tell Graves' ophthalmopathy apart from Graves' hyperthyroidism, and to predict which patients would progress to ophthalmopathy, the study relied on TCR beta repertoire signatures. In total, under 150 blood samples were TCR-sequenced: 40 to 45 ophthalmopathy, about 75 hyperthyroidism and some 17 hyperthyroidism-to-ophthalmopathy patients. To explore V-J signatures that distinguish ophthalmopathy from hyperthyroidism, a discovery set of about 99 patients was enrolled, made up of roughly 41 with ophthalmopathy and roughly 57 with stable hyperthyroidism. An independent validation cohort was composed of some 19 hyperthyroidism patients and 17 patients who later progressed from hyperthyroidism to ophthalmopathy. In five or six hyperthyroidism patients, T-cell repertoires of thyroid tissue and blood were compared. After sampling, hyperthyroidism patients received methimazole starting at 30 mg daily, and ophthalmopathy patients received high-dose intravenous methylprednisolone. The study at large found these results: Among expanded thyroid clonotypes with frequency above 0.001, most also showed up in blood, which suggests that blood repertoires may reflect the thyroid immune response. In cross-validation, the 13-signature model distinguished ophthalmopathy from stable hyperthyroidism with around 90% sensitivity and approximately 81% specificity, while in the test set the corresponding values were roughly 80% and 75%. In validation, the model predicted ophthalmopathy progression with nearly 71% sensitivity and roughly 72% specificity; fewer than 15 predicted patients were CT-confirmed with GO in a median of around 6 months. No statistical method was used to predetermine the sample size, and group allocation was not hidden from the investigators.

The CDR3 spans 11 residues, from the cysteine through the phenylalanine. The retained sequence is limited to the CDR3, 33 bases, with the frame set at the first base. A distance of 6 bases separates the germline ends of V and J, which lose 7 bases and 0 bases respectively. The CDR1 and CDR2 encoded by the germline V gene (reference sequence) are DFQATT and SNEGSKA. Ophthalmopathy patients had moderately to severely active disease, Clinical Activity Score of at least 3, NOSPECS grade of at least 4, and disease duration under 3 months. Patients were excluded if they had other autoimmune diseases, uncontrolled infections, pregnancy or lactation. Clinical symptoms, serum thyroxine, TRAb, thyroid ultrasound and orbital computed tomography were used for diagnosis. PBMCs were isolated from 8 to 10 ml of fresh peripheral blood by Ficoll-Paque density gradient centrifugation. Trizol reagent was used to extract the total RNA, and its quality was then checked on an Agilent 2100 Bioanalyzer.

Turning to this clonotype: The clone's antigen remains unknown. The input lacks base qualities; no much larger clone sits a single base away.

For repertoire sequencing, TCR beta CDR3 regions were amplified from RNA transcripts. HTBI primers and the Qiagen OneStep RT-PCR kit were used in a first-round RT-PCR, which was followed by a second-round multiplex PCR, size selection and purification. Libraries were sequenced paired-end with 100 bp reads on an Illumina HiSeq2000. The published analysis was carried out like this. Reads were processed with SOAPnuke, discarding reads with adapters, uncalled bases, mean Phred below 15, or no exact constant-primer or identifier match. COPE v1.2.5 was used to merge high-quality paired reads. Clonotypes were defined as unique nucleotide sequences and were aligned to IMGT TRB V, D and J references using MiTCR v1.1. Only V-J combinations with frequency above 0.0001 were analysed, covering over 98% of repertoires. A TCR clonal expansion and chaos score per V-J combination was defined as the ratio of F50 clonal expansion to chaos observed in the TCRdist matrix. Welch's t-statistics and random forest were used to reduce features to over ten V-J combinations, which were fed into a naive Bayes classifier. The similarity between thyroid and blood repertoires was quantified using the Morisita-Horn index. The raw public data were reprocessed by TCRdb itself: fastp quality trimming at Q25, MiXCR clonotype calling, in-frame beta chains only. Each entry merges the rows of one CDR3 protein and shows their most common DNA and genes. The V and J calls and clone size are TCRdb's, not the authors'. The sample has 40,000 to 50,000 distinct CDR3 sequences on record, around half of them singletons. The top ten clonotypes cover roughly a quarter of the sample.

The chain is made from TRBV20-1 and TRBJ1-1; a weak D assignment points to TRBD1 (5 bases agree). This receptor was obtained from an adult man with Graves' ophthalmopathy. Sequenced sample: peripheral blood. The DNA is TGCAGTGGACAGATGAACACTGAAGCTTTCTTT. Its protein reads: CSGQMNTEAFF.